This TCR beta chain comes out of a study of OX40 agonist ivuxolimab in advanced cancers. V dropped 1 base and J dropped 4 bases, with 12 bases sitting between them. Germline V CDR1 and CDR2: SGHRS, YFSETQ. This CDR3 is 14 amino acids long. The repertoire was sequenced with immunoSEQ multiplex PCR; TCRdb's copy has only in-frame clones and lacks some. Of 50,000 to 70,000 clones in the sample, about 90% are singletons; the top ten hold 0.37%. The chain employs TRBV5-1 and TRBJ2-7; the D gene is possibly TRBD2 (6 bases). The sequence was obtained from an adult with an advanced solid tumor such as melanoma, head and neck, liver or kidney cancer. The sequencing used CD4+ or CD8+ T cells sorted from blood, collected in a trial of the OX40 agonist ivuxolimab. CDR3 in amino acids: CASSLRGAGYEQYF. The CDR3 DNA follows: TGCGCCAGCAGCTTGCGGGGTGCGGGGTACGAGCAGTACTTC.